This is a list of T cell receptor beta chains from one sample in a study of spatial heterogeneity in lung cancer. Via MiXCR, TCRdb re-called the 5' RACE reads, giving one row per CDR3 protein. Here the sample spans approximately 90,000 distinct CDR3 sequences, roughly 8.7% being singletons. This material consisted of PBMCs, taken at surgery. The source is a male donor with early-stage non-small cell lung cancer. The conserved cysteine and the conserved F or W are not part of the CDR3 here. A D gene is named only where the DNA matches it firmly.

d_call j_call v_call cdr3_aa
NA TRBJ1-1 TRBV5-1 ASSSGEDTEAF
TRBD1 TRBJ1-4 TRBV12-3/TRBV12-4 ASSLAGQAGEKLF
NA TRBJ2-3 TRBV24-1 ATSGGIGDTQY
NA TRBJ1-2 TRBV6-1 ASSALAGTGYT
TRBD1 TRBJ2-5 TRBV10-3 AISESTRTGGRETQY
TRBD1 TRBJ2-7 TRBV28 ASSLIQGDEQY
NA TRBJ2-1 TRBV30 AWSGIGRYNEQF
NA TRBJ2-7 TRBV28 ASSLTRGSSYEQY
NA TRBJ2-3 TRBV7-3 ASSLNPTSHGADTQY
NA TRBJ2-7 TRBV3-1 ASSQDWDSMY
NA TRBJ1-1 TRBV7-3 ASSSTQGPYTEAF
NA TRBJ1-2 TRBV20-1 SASFQGNGYT
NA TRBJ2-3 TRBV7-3 ASSLNVGGTDTQY
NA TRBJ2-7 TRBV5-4 ASSPDGGYEQY
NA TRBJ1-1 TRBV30 AWSGGWSTEAF
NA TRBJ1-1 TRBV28 ASSSDGGSTEAF
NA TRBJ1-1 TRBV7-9 ASSDHRDYTEAF
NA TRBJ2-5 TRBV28 ASSPHETQY
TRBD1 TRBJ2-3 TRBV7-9 ASSWTGRADTQY
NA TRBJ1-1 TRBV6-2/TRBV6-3 ASSRQVLNTEAF
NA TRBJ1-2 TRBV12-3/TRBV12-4 ASSLRQGNGYT
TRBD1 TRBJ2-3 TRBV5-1 ASSPPTGGSDTQY
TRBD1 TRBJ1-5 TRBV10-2 ASSEPGQGYQPQH
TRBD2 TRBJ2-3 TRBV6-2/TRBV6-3 ASSFTSARDTQY
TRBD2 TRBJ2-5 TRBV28 ASSLAGTQETQY
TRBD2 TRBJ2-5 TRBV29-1 SVESDGRARETQY
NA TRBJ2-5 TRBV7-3 ASSLRGMETQY
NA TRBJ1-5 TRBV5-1 ASSPSFVGSGQPQH
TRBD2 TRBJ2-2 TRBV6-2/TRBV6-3 ASSYLKRTSGVRFTGELF
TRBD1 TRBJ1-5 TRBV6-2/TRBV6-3 ASGQGQGNQPQH
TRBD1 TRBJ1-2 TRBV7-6 ASSSDRGGYT
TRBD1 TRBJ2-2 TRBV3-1 ASSQDDRVPF
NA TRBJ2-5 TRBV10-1 ASSRDPIVETQY
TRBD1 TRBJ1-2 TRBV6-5 ASSYGTGGHRNYGYT
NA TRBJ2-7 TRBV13 ASSSHRTAAEQH
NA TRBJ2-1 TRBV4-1 ASSPLGGSYNEQF
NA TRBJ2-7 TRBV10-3 AISESGRYYEQY
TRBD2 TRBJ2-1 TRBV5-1 ASSIGGGAPNEQF
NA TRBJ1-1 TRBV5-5 ASSLVDTYTEAF
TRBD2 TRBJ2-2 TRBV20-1 SARRAGGSLSELF
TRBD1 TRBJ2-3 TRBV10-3 AIGRQGSDTQY
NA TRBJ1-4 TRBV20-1 SARDGRFEKLF
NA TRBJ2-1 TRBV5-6 ASSLVGEQF
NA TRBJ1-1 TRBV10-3 AISETGFRAF
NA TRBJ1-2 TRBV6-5 ASKDTNYGYT